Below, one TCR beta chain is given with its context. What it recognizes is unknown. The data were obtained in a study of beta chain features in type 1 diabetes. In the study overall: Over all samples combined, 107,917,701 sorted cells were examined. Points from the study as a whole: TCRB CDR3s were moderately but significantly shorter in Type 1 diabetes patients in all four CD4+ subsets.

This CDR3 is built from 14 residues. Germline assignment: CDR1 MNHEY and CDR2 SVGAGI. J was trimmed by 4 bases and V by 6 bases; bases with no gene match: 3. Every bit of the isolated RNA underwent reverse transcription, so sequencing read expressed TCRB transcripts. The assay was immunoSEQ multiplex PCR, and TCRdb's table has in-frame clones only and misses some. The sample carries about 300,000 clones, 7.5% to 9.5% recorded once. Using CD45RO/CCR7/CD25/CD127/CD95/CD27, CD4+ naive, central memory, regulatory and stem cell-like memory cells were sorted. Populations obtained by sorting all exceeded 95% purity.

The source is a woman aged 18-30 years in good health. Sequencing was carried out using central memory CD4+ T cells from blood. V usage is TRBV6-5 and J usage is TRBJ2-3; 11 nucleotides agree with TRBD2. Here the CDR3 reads CASRELAGADTQYF. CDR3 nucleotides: TGTGCCAGCAGAGAACTAGCGGGGGCAGATACGCAGTATTTT.